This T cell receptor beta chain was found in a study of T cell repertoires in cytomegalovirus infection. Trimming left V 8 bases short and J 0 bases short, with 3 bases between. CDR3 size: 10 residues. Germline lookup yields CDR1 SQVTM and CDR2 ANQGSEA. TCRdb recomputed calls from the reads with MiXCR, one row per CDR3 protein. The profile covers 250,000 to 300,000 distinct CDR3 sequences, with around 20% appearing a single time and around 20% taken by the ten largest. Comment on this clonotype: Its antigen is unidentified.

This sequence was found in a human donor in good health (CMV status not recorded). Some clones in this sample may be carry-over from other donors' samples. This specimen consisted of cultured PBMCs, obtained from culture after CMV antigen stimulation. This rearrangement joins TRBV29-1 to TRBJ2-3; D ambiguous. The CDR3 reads CSTSTDTQYF. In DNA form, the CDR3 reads TGCAGCACGAGCACAGATACGCAGTATTTT.